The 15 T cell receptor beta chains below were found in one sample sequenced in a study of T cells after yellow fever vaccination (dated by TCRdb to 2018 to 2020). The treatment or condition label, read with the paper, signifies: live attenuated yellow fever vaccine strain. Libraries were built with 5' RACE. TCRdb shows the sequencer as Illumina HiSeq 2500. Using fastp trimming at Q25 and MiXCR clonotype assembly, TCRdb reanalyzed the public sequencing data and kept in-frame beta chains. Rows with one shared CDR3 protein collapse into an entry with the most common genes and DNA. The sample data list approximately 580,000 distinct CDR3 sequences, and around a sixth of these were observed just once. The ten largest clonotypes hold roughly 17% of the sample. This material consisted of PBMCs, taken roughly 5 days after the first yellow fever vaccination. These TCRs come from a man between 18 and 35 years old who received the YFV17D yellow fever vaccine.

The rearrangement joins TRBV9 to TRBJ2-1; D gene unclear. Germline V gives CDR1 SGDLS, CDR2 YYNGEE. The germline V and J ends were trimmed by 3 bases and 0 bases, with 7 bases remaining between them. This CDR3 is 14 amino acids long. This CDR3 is CASSEAGSYNEQFF. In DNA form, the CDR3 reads TGTGCCAGCAGCGAGGCAGGCTCCTACAATGAGCAGTTCTTC. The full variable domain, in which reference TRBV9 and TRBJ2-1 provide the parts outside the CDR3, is DSGVTQTPKHLITATGQRVTLRCSPRSGDLSVYWYQQSLDQGLQFLIQYYNGEERAKGNILERFSAQQFPDLHSELNLSSLELGDSALYFCASSEAGSYNEQFFGPGTRLTVL.

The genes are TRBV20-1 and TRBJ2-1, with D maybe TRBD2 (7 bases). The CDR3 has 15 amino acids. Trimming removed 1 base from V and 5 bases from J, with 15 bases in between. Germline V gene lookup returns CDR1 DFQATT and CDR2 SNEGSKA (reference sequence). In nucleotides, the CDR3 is TGCAGTGCTAGAGTAGTGGGGAGGGGGGACAATGAGCAGTTCTTC. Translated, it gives CSARVVGRGDNEQFF.

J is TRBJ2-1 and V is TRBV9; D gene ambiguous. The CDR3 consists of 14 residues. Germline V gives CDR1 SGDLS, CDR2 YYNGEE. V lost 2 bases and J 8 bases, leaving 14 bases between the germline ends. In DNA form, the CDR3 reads TGTGCCAGCAGCGTTTCGGCAGACTTGCATGAGCAGTTCTTC. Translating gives CASSVSADLHEQFF.

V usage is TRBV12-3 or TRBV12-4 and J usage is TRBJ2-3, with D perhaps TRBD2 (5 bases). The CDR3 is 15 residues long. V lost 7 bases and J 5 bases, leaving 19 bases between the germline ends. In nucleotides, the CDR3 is TGTGCCAGCAAGGGTCCAGGAGGCGTAGTAGATACGCAGTATTTT. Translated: CASKGPGGVVDTQYF.

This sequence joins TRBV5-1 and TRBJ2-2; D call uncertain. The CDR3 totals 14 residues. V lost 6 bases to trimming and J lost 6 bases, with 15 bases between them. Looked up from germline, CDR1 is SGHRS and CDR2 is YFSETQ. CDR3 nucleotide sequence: TGCGCCAGCAAAGAGACCACCTTCTCCGGGGAGCTGTTTTTT. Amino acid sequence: CASKETTFSGELFF.

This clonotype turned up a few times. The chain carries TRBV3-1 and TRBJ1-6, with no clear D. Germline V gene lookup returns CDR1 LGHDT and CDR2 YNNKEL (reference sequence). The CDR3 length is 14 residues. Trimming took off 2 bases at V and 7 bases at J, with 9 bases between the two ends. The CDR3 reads CASSQISSNSPLHF. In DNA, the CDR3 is TGTGCCAGCAGCCAAATCTCATCGAATTCACCCCTCCACTTT.

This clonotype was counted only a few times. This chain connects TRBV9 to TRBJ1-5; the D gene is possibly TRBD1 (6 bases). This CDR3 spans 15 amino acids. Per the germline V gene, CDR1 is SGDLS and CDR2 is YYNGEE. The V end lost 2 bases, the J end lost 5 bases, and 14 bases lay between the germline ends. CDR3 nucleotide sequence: TGTGCCAGCAGCGTCTCAATGGACAGCTATCAGCCCCAGCATTTT. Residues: CASSVSMDSYQPQHF.

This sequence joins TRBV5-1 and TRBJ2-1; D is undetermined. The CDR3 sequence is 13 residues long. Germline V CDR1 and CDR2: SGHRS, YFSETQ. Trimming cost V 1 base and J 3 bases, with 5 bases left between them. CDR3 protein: CASSLLDYNEQFF. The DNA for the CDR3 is TGCGCCAGCAGCTTGCTGGACTACAATGAGCAGTTCTTC.

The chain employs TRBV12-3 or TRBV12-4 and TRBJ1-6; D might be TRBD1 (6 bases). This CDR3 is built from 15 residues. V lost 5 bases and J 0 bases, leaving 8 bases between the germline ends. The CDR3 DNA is TGTGCCAGCAGTAAGGGGGTCTCCTATAATTCACCCCTCCACTTT. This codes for CASSKGVSYNSPLHF.

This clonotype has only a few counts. The DNA of the CDR3 is TGTGCCAGCAGCCAACAGGGGGTGCTCTACGAGCAGTACTTC. Translation gives CASSQQGVLYEQYF. V gene TRBV2 combines with J gene TRBJ2-7, with 8 positions matching TRBD1. The CDR3 is 14 residues long. Trimming at V came to 6 bases and at J to 3 bases, leaving 7 bases not matched to a gene. Germline V gene data show CDR1 as SNHLY and CDR2 as FYNNEI.

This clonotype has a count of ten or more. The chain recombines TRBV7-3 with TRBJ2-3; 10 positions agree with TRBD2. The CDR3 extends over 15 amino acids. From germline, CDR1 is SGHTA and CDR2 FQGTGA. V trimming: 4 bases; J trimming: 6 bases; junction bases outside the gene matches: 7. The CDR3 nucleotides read TGTGCCAGCAGCTCTCTAGCGGGGGAGCTTGATACGCAGTATTTT. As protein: CASSSLAGELDTQYF.

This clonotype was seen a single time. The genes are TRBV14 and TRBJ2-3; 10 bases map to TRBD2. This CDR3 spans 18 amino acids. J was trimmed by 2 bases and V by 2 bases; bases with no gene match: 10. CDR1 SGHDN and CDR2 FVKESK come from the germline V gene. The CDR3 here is CASSQLPSGGPHTDTQYF. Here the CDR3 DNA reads TGTGCCAGCAGCCAACTACCTAGCGGGGGACCTCACACAGATACGCAGTATTTT.

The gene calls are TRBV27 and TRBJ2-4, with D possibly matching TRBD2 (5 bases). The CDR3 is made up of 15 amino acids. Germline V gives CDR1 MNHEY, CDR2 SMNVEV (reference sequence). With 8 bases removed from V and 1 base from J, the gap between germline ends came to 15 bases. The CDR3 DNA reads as TGTGCCAGCGGCCTAGCATCGGGCGCCAAAAACATTCAGTACTTC. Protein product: CASGLASGAKNIQYF.

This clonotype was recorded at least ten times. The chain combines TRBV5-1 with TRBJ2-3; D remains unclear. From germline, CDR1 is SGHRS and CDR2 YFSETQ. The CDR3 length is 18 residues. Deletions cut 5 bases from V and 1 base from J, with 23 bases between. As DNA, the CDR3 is TGCGCCAGCAGATCCTCTAGGTTCTCCCATAGCCGCACAGATACGCAGTATTTT. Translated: CASRSSRFSHSRTDTQYF.

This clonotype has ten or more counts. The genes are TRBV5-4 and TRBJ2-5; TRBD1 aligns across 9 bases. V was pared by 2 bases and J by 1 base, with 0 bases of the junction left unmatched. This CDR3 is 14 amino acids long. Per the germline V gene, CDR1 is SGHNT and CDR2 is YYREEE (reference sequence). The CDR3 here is CASSLQGAQETQYF. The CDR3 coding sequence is TGTGCCAGCAGCTTACAGGGGGCCCAAGAGACCCAGTACTTC.